This T cell receptor beta chain came from a study of T-cell reconstitution after alpha-beta-depleted transplantation in children. V was cut by 5 bases and J by 0 bases, with 14 bases left in between. The CDR3 has 16 residues. As it was prepared, the TCRbeta library received unique molecular identifiers. TCRdb itself ran the PCR reads through MiXCR, one entry per CDR3 protein. The sample holds roughly 500,000 distinct CDR3 sequences; under 15% are singletons and the top ten take more than 5.5%. This clonotype was observed a handful of times. The chain couples TRBV12-3 or TRBV12-4 to TRBJ1-5; D unclear. The sequenced sample was PBMCs from the stem cell graft donor, obtained from the stem cell graft. The clonotype was recovered from a human donor who donated a stem cell graft to a child with combined immunodeficiency. CDR3: CASSGEGPYSNQPQHF. Written as DNA, the CDR3 is TGTGCCAGCAGTGGCGAGGGCCCGTATAGCAATCAGCCCCAGCATTTT.